One sample yielded the 7 T cell receptor beta chains listed below, sequenced in a study of a mutant IDH1 vaccine in newly diagnosed glioma. Their target antigens are unknown. Here immunoSEQ multiplex PCR was the method, and the copy in TCRdb shows in-frame clones only, minus some. The repertoire consists of tens of thousands of clones, with under 80% occurring once and the leading ten covering approximately 6.7%. Time point of the sample: week 23, last vaccination. In every dose of vaccine, 300 ug of mutant IDH1 20-mer peptide was given alongside topical imiquimod. Sequenced here: PBMCs, sampled from a glioma patient whose treatment included an IDH1 peptide vaccine. All receptors come from a woman aged 40 to 50 with glioma. Some clones in this sample may be carry-over from other donors' samples.

This clone was seen more than once but under ten times. Germline is not matched at one junction end, which may reflect a read error. The gene calls are TRBV30 and TRBJ1-2; D ambiguous. The CDR3 has 10 amino acids. CDR1 and CDR2 from the germline V gene are GTSNPN and SVGIG (reference sequence). The CDR3 DNA is TGTGCCTGCAGTGGCTATGGCTACACCTTC. Protein: CACSGYGYTF.

This clone was seen only once. The germline gene is not matched at one end of the junction; a read error may be the cause. The chain is built from TRBV7-7 and TRBJ2-7, with 9 bases lining up with TRBD2. Germline CDR1 and CDR2: SSHAT and FNYEAQ (reference sequence). There are 13 residues in the CDR3. CDR3: CASSLGLAYEQYF. The CDR3 nucleotides are TGTGCTAGCAGCTTGGGACTAGCTTACGAGCAGTACTTC.

This chain joins TRBV27 and TRBJ2-6; D is undetermined. V lost 3 bases and J 2 bases, leaving 8 bases between the germline ends. This CDR3 is built from 15 residues. The germline gives CDR1 MNHEY, CDR2 SMNVEV (reference sequence). CDR3: CASSLGLAGANVLTF. The CDR3 DNA sequence: TGTGCCAGCAGTTTGGGGTTGGCTGGGGCCAACGTCCTGACTTTC.

In this sample, this clone turned up a few times. The CDR3 DNA follows: TGTGCCAGCAGCTTAGGGGGTGATGGTGGAAACACCATATATTTT. It yields the protein CASSLGGDGGNTIYF. V and J are TRBV7-2 and TRBJ1-3; D gene unclear. The CDR3 has 15 residues. The V end was cut by 1 base, the J end by 3 bases, with 10 bases between. The germline V gene has CDR1 SGHTA and CDR2 FQGNSA.

This chain links TRBV6-1 with TRBJ1-4; 7 bases agree with TRBD1. The CDR3 contains 15 residues. Trimming cost V 6 bases and J 8 bases; bases outside gene matches: 12. CDR1 MNHNS and CDR2 SASEGT come from the germline V gene. This chain's CDR3 is CASRLTGEGGEKLFF. The CDR3 DNA reads as TGTGCCAGCAGACTCACAGGGGAGGGCGGAGAAAAACTGTTTTTT.

This chain uses TRBV27 with TRBJ1-2; D perhaps matches TRBD1 (6 bases). With 5 bases removed from V and 2 bases from J, the gap between germline ends came to 18 bases. This CDR3 region has 16 residues. Germline CDR1 reads MNHEY; CDR2 reads SMNVEV (reference sequence). The CDR3: CASSPAGHLLNYGYTF. As DNA, the CDR3 is TGTGCCAGCAGTCCGGCGGGACACCTATTGAACTATGGCTACACCTTC.

Concerning this clone itself: Other DNA sequences of this sample code for an identical CDR3. The chain links TRBV11-2 to TRBJ2-5; weak D call: TRBD1 (6 bases). The CDR3 consists of 15 residues. The V end was cut by 3 bases, the J end by 5 bases, with 16 bases between. The V gene's germline CDR1 is SGHAT and CDR2 FQNNGV. The CDR3 protein is CASSLNRVGGETQYF. For the CDR3, the DNA is TGTGCCAGCAGCTTGAACAGGGTTGGCGGGGAGACCCAGTACTTC.